The rows below give T cell receptor beta chains drawn from one sample of a study of blood T cell repertoires in COVID-19. Clones were read by immunoSEQ multiplex PCR, and TCRdb kept only the in-frame ones, dropping some. The top ten hold roughly 3% of the sample, which has some 97,000 clones, 80% to 90% seen once. The sequenced material came from PBMCs or T cells enriched from blood (not recorded which). These receptors all come from a woman between 50 and 59 years old who had recovered from COVID-19. Both conserved end residues are part of each CDR3. D genes are given only for firm matches. Rows give clone size only sometimes, using once, few, many, or a class for an expanded clone.

size: -; J: TRBJ1-1; D: -; V: TRBV12-5; DNA: TGTGCTAGTGGTTTCGACAGTGAAGCTTTCTTT; CDR3: CASGFDSEAFF
size: -; J: TRBJ2-5; D: -; V: TRBV20-1; DNA: TGCAGTGCTAGTGATTCGGGGAGGAAGGAGACCCAGTACTTC; CDR3: CSASDSGRKETQYF
size: -; J: TRBJ1-5; D: -; V: TRBV27; DNA: TGTGCCAGCAGTTTACGGGGGGCCCACGGGCCCCGCAATCAGCCCCAGCATTTT; CDR3: CASSLRGAHGPRNQPQHF
size: -; J: TRBJ2-5; D: TRBD2; V: TRBV5-1; DNA: TGCGCCAGCAGCCCCGGGACTAGCGGGGCAGAGACCCAGTACTTC; CDR3: CASSPGTSGAETQYF
size: -; J: TRBJ1-1; D: -; V: TRBV28; DNA: TGTGCCAGCAGTTTATTTTCTGTGAACACTGAAGCTTTCTTT; CDR3: CASSLFSVNTEAFF
size: -; J: TRBJ2-3; D: TRBD2; V: TRBV2; DNA: TGTGCCAGTGGACTAGCGGGGGTCACAGATACGCAGTATTTT; CDR3: CASGLAGVTDTQYF
size: few; J: TRBJ1-1; D: -; V: TRBV14; DNA: TGTGCCAGCAGCCTGGGGAGGAACACTGAAGCTTTCTTT; CDR3: CASSLGRNTEAFF
size: -; J: TRBJ1-3; D: -; V: TRBV28; DNA: TGTGCCAGCAGTTTAATAGGGGGCTCTGGAAACACCATATATTTT; CDR3: CASSLIGGSGNTIYF
size: once; J: TRBJ2-1; D: TRBD1; V: TRBV5-4; DNA: TGTGCCAGCAGCTTGCTGGGACAGACGGGGAATGAGCAGTTCTTC; CDR3: CASSLLGQTGNEQFF
size: -; J: TRBJ2-6; D: TRBD1; V: TRBV5-4; DNA: TGTGCCAGCAGCTTGGGGGGACAGGGAAGAACTGGGGCCAACGTCCTGACTTTC; CDR3: CASSLGGQGRTGANVLTF
size: -; J: TRBJ2-1; D: -; V: TRBV6-4; DNA: TGTGCCAGCAGTGACTCAGGCAACAGTAATTACAATGAGCAGTTCTTC; CDR3: CASSDSGNSNYNEQFF
size: -; J: TRBJ1-3; D: TRBD1; V: TRBV11-2; DNA: TGTGCCAGCAGCTTAGAGGGGACAGGGAGCTCTGGAAACACCATATATTTT; CDR3: CASSLEGTGSSGNTIYF
size: -; J: TRBJ2-4; D: TRBD1; V: TRBV19; DNA: TGTGCCAGTAGGGAACAGGGGGCCAAAAACATTCAGTACTTC; CDR3: CASREQGAKNIQYF
size: once; J: TRBJ2-2; D: -; V: TRBV5-6; DNA: TGTGCCAGCAGCTTGGGAGGGCGCGGGGAGCTGTTTTTT; CDR3: CASSLGGRGELFF
size: -; J: TRBJ1-3; D: -; V: TRBV29-1; DNA: TGCAGCGTTGAAGACGCAGGGATCCGAGGAAACACCATATATTTT; CDR3: CSVEDAGIRGNTIYF